A single sample is the source of the 30 T cell receptor beta chains below, sequenced in a study of regulatory T cells in long-lasting Graves disease. Time point specified: newly diagnosed GD, antithyroid drugs for less than 3 months. Construction of the TCR library relied on RNA isolated from PBMCs. Assembly of TCR beta libraries relied on iRepertoire HTBI primers together with Arm-PCR of CDR3 regions. TCRdb ran MiXCR on the multiplex PCR reads and lists one entry per CDR3 protein. This sample carries over 400,000 distinct CDR3 sequences, around 15% of them seen once, and the ten largest clones take roughly 15%. These same data were also listed under a study on T cells in Graves' hyperthyroidism and ophthalmopathy.

The sequencing here drew on peripheral blood mononuclear cells (PBMCs), taken at new diagnosis, from a patient treated with antithyroid drugs. These receptors were obtained from a woman aged 50 to 60 with Graves disease.

This clonotype was detected a few times. Being one base from a much bigger clone, this may be a read error. This chain joins TRBV6-4 and TRBJ2-2; 7 bases fit TRBD1. The CDR3 is 14 residues long. V lost 3 bases and J lost 7; bases outside the gene matches: 5. Germline CDR1 MRHNA, CDR2 SNTAGT. CDR3 sequence (DNA): TGTGCCAGCAGTGAAACCAGGGGGATCGGGGAGCTGTTTTTT. Protein product: CASSETRGIGELFF.

Turning to this clonotype: The junction departs from germline at one end; a sequencing error may be responsible. The rearrangement links TRBV11-2 to TRBJ2-1; 11 bases are a match to TRBD2. Germline loops: CDR1 SGHAT, CDR2 FQNNGV. The CDR3 totals 19 residues. CDR3 protein: CASSQDRQVRLAGLDEQFF. CDR3 DNA sequence: TGCGCCAGCAGCCAAGATAGGCAGGTCCGACTAGCGGGATTAGATGAGCAGTTCTTC.

The genes are TRBV19 and TRBJ2-2; 9 nucleotides line up with TRBD1. The V gene end was trimmed by 5 bases and the J gene end by 4 bases; junction bases not matched to a gene: 5. From germline, CDR1 is LNHDA and CDR2 SQIVND (reference sequence). This CDR3 spans 15 amino acids. The CDR3 DNA sequence: TGTGCCAGTAGTTTCGGACAGGGGAGCACCGGGGAGCTGTTTTTT. Its translation is CASSFGQGSTGELFF.

This clonotype was seen repeatedly, ten times or more. DNA of the CDR3: TGTGCCAGCAGCCGAGAGCGGGAGATTAGGAATGAGCAGTTCTTC. Translation: CASSREREIRNEQFF. The rearrangement uses TRBV28 and TRBJ2-1, with 8 bases lining up with TRBD2. Germline V gene sequence: CDR1 MDHEN, CDR2 SYDVKM. Trimming removed 6 bases from V and 7 bases from J; junction bases left unmatched: 11. This CDR3 spans 15 amino acids.

This clonotype was counted ten times or more. The chain recombines TRBV28 with TRBJ1-5, with no clear D. There are 12 residues in the CDR3. V lost 7 bases, J lost 4 bases, and 8 bases lay in between. From germline, CDR1 is MDHEN and CDR2 SYDVKM. In DNA, the CDR3 is TGTGCCAGCAAGGCCGAGAATCAGCCCCAGCATTTT. Translated, it gives CASKAENQPQHF.

The chain couples TRBV7-8 to TRBJ2-7; 16 nucleotides match TRBD2. The CDR3 consists of 18 residues. Germline V gene data show CDR1 as SGHVS and CDR2 as FQNEAQ. V lost 1 base, J lost 6 bases, and 9 bases stayed unmatched. CDR3 region: CASSLDHGTSGRASEQYF. The CDR3 nucleotides are TGTGCCAGCAGCTTAGACCACGGGACTAGCGGGAGGGCTAGCGAGCAGTACTTC.

This clonotype was seen ten or more times. The rearrangement joins TRBV13 to TRBJ2-3; TRBD2 aligns across 11 bases. Germline V gives CDR1 PRHDT, CDR2 FYEKMQ (reference sequence). This CDR3 is 16 amino acids long. V shed 5 bases, J shed 4 bases, and the junction held 8 bases outside the gene matches. The CDR3 DNA follows: TGTGCCAGCAGCCTCCGACTAGCGGGACTCCCAGATACGCAGTATTTT. Translation gives CASSLRLAGLPDTQYF.

This clonotype was seen many times. The CDR3 is CASHGQGVMEPQHF. The DNA of the CDR3 is TGTGCCAGCCACGGGCAGGGGGTTATGGAGCCCCAGCATTTT. The chain joins TRBV28 to TRBJ1-5, with 7 bases matching TRBD1. The CDR3 loop spans 14 amino acids. After removal of 8 bases from V and 8 bases from J, the junction contained 12 bases not matched to a gene. The germline V gene has CDR1 MDHEN and CDR2 SYDVKM.

This clonotype appeared many times. The chain couples TRBV20-1 to TRBJ2-4; D gene uncertain. Per the germline V gene, CDR1 is DFQATT and CDR2 is SNEGSKA (reference sequence). Trimming took off 1 base at V and 5 bases at J, with 15 bases between the two ends. The CDR3 totals 15 residues. CDR3 in amino acids: CSARVHSDSQNIQYF. The CDR3 DNA is TGCAGTGCTAGAGTACACAGCGATTCTCAAAACATTCAGTACTTC.

The table lists this clonotype with a few counts. V usage is TRBV9 and J usage is TRBJ1-1; maybe TRBD1 (5 bases). Germline assignment: CDR1 SGDLS and CDR2 YYNGEE. Between the trimmed V and J ends, which lost 4 bases and 1 base, there was a span of 11 bases. This CDR3 has 14 amino acids. DNA of the CDR3: TGTGCCAGCAGCCGGGGGACTTCGAACACTGAAGCTTTCTTT. Its protein is CASSRGTSNTEAFF.

This clonotype came up many times. This chain connects TRBV7-3 to TRBJ2-1, with TRBD1 identical over 8 bases. Looked up from germline, CDR1 is SGHTA and CDR2 is FQGTGA. V trimming: 5 bases; J trimming: 3 bases; junction bases outside the gene matches: 6. The CDR3 contains 15 residues. Here the CDR3 DNA reads TGTGCCAGCAGCACCTCTGGACAGGGCTACAATGAGCAGTTCTTC. Protein product: CASSTSGQGYNEQFF. Based on the CDR3 plus reference TRBV7-3 and TRBJ2-1, the full variable domain is GAGVSQTPSNKVTEKGKYVELRCDPISGHTALYWYRQSLGQGPEFLIYFQGTGAADDSGLPNDRFFAVRPEGSVSTLKIQRTERGDSAVYLCASSTSGQGYNEQFFGPGTRLTVL.

This chain links TRBV4-1 with TRBJ1-1; maybe TRBD1 (5 bases). This CDR3 is 15 amino acids long. V was cut by 4 bases and J by 1 base, with 13 bases left in between. Germline lookup yields CDR1 MGHRA and CDR2 YSYEKL. The CDR3 coding sequence is TGCGCCAGCAGCCTGGGGGATTGGGGGAACACTGAAGCTTTCTTT. This translates into CASSLGDWGNTEAFF.

This clonotype was seen repeatedly, ten times or more. The rearrangement uses TRBV2 and TRBJ2-7; D is possibly TRBD2 (6 bases). The germline V gene has CDR1 SNHLY and CDR2 FYNNEI. The V end lost 2 bases, the J end lost 5 bases, and 13 bases lay between the germline ends. The CDR3 totals 14 residues. The CDR3 DNA reads TGTGCCAGCAGTGAACGCAGGGCGGGGAACGAGCAGTACTTC. Translated, it gives CASSERRAGNEQYF.

The sample holds a few counts of this clonotype. The J gene is TRBJ2-2, the V gene TRBV25-1; the D call may be TRBD1 or TRBD2 (5 bases each). Trimming took off 2 bases at V and 7 bases at J, with 14 bases between the two ends. CDR3 length: 15 residues. The germline gives CDR1 MGHDK, CDR2 SYGVNS. CDR3 DNA: TGTGCCAGCAGTGAAGGGGCAGGGACCGGCGGGGAGCTGTTTTTT. Translated: CASSEGAGTGGELFF.

This clonotype was observed a handful of times. The CDR3 end shows no conserved phenylalanine or tryptophan, and so a read error is likely. The gene calls are TRBV19 and TRBJ1-5; D call uncertain. V was trimmed by 5 bases and J by 4 bases, leaving 9 bases between them. The CDR3 runs 13 residues. CDR1 LNHDA and CDR2 SQIVND come from the germline V gene (reference sequence). The CDR3 DNA reads as TGTGCCAGTAGTGAGCAGGATAATCAGCCCCAGCATTCT. Translated: CASSEQDNQPQHS.

This clonotype occurred a few times. The chain combines TRBV29-1 with TRBJ2-6; D gene unclear. The CDR3 is made up of 15 amino acids. The V and J ends lost 3 bases and 0 bases respectively, with 9 bases between them. Germline V gives CDR1 SQVTM, CDR2 ANQGSEA. The CDR3 DNA sequence: TGCAGCGTTGATGATAGGAACTCTGGGGCCAACGTCCTGACTTTC. Protein sequence: CSVDDRNSGANVLTF.

The chain has TRBV5-1 and TRBJ1-2; possible D gene TRBD1, 5 bases. Germline CDR1 is SGHRS and CDR2 is YFSETQ. The V end lost 1 base, the J end lost 4 bases, and 14 bases lay between the germline ends. This CDR3 is 15 amino acids long. CDR3: CASSLTSDTSYGYTF. The CDR3, as DNA: TGCGCCAGCAGCTTGACCTCGGACACTAGCTATGGCTACACCTTC.

The J gene is TRBJ1-3, the V gene TRBV12-3 or TRBV12-4, with D uncertain. The CDR3 runs to 15 residues. Trimming removed 5 bases at V and 7 bases at J, with 18 bases between. The CDR3 region has the DNA TGTGCCAGCAGTGATGACGGAAGTTGGGCGAACACCATATATTTT. Translation gives CASSDDGSWANTIYF.

Details on this clonotype: The junction departs from germline at one end; a sequencing error may be responsible. The CDR3 bases are TGTGCCAGCAGCCAGGACACGGCTAATGAAAGACTGTTTTTT. It specifies CASSQDTANERLFF. The chain joins TRBV4-2 to TRBJ1-4; D may be TRBD1 (5 bases). In germline, CDR1 is LGHNA, CDR2 YNFKEQ. This CDR3 comprises 14 residues.

This chain uses TRBV6-1 with TRBJ2-7, with D possibly called TRBD1 or TRBD2 (7 bases each). CDR1 and CDR2 from the germline V gene are MNHNS and SASEGT. The CDR3 runs to 13 residues. The V end lost 5 bases, the J end lost 6 bases, and 14 bases lay between the germline ends. The CDR3 DNA is TGTGCCAGCAGTCCCCAGGGGGGGCTCGAGCAGTACTTC. It specifies CASSPQGGLEQYF.

This clonotype has just a few counts. An end of the junction differs from the germline gene, which may be a read error. The rearrangement joins TRBV7-9 to TRBJ1-1, with D maybe TRBD1 (5 bases). Germline V lookup: CDR1 SEHNR, CDR2 FQNEAQ (reference sequence). The CDR3 extends over 12 amino acids. CDR3: CASSKQVEEWRF. Here the CDR3 DNA reads TGTGCCAGCTCAAAACAGGTCGAGGAGTGGCGGTTT.

This clonotype showed up many times. The V call is TRBV3-1, the J call TRBJ2-2; the D gene is possibly TRBD2 (5 bases). The germline V gene has CDR1 LGHDT and CDR2 YNNKEL (reference sequence). V lost 4 bases to trimming and J lost 8 bases, with 14 bases between them. This CDR3 has 14 residues. The CDR3 is CASSPRPEEGELFF. CDR3 nucleotides: TGTGCCAGCAGCCCGCGGCCGGAGGAGGGGGAGCTGTTTTTT.

This clonotype was counted at least ten times. This chain connects TRBV11-1 to TRBJ2-7; D ambiguous. This CDR3 contains 13 residues. Per germline, CDR1 SGHAT and CDR2 FQDESV (reference sequence). V lost 4 bases, J lost 3 bases, and 10 bases lay in between. The DNA for the CDR3 is TGTGCCAGCAGCTCCAGTGTCGTCTACGAGCAGTACTTC. Amino acid sequence: CASSSSVVYEQYF.

This clonotype has only a few counts. The chain links TRBV6-2 or TRBV6-3 to TRBJ1-6; D is unclear. The CDR3 is 14 amino acids. The V and J ends lost 5 bases and 2 bases respectively, with 7 bases between them. Germline loops: CDR1 MNHEY, CDR2 SVGEGT. The CDR3, as DNA: TGTGCCAGCAGTGAAGCTCCCTATAATTCACCCCTCCACTTT. Translated: CASSEAPYNSPLHF.

This clonotype was seen ten or more times. The chain carries TRBV2 and TRBJ1-1; D is possibly TRBD1 (5 bases). From germline, CDR1 is SNHLY and CDR2 FYNNEI. The germline V and J ends were trimmed by 6 bases and 3 bases, with 11 bases remaining between them. The CDR3 extends over 13 amino acids. CDR3: CASRQEADTEAFF. Here the CDR3 DNA reads TGTGCCAGCAGACAGGAGGCGGACACTGAAGCTTTCTTT.

This chain joins TRBV28 and TRBJ1-5, with D maybe TRBD1 (5 bases). The CDR3 loop spans 12 amino acids. Germline CDR1 and CDR2: MDHEN and SYDVKM. V was clipped by 5 bases and J by 7 bases, with 9 bases between them. The CDR3 DNA follows: TGTGCCAGCAGTCTAGCAGGGCAGCCCCAGCATTTT. It specifies CASSLAGQPQHF.

The CDR3 spells CATSRQTSGTYNEQFF. Written as DNA, the CDR3 is TGTGCCACCAGTAGACAGACTAGCGGGACCTACAATGAGCAGTTCTTC. The chain has TRBV24-1 and TRBJ2-1, with 11 bases matching TRBD2. The CDR3 consists of 16 residues. The germline V gene encodes CDR1 KGHDR and CDR2 SFDVKD. The J segment lost 2 bases and the V segment lost 6 bases, leaving 5 bases of the junction unmatched.

The chain couples TRBV28 to TRBJ2-2; TRBD2 matches 8 bases. This CDR3 has 17 residues. Trimming at V came to 3 bases and at J to 1 base, leaving 7 bases not matched to a gene. CDR1 is MDHEN, CDR2 SYDVKM, per germline. CDR3 sequence (DNA): TGTGCCAGCAGTTTCCCCGGCGGGAGGCAGAACACCGGGGAGCTGTTTTTT. This gives the protein CASSFPGGRQNTGELFF.

V usage is TRBV28 and J usage is TRBJ2-3, with 8 bases aligning to TRBD1. Trimming took 4 bases from V and 2 from J; bases not matched to a gene: 11. Germline CDR1 MDHEN, CDR2 SYDVKM. The CDR3 has 17 amino acids. CDR3 sequence: CASSSQDRAPFTDTQYF. The DNA of the CDR3 is TGTGCCAGCAGTTCCCAGGACAGGGCTCCCTTCACAGATACGCAGTATTTT. Based on the CDR3 plus reference TRBV28 and TRBJ2-3, the full variable domain is DVKVTQSSRYLVKRTGEKVFLECVQDMDHENMFWYRQDPGLGLRLIYFSYDVKMKEKGDIPEGYSVSREKKERFSLILESASTNQTSMYLCASSSQDRAPFTDTQYFGPGTRLTVL.

This clonotype was detected many times. This sequence joins TRBV28 and TRBJ1-5; TRBD1 agrees at 7 bases. V was clipped by 6 bases and J by 3 bases; unmatched bases: 14. Germline V lookup: CDR1 MDHEN, CDR2 SYDVKM. The CDR3 totals 17 residues. The CDR3 region is CASRQKWQGVLNQPQHF. The CDR3 nucleotides read TGTGCCAGCAGGCAGAAGTGGCAGGGGGTGCTCAATCAGCCCCAGCATTTT.